The T cell receptor (beta chain) described here comes from a study of blood T cells in healthy people across ages. On this clonotype: As yet, its antigen is unknown.

Alongside a J-beta primer mix, a sample-barcoded 5' primer served in a second PCR lasting about 7 to 11 cycles. TCRdb independently ran MiXCR on the 5' RACE reads; one entry per CDR3 protein. The sample yields around 500,000 distinct CDR3 sequences, roughly a quarter seen once. Overall study findings and caveats: Underestimates were what the diversity estimates from one million T cells were considered to be. TCR beta diversity, measured per million T cells, fell in a roughly linear way with age.

There are 14 residues in the CDR3. V dropped 5 bases and J dropped 5 bases, with 18 bases sitting between them. Germline CDR1 and CDR2: DFQATT and SNEGSKA (reference sequence). Peripheral blood, around 9.4 milliliters per donor, was collected. This sample was shared with a second study, whose subject was T cells of mothers and their children. That report notes: For each mother, over 9.5 million TCR beta CDR3 reads were obtained, and for each child, roughly 2.8 million.

V usage is TRBV20-1 and J usage is TRBJ2-5, with TRBD2 as a possible D gene (6 bases). The sequenced sample consisted of blood. The TCR sequence derives from a boy aged 2 to 9 in good health. This chain's CDR3 is CSAGERRVLETQYF. The CDR3 DNA reads TGCAGTGCTGGCGAGCGGAGGGTTTTGGAGACCCAGTACTTC.